This T cell receptor beta chain appears in the sequencing data of a study of shared clonotypes between healthy human individuals. Germline CDR1 reads SNHLY; CDR2 reads FYNNEI. V was cut by 6 bases and J by 9 bases, with 17 bases left in between. CDR3 size: 13 residues. Investigators spread the genomic DNA of each subset evenly over several immunoSEQ plates. Assay: immunoSEQ multiplex PCR; the TCRdb copy retains only in-frame clones and omits some. The data hold approximately 1.1 million clones, with approximately 78% observed a single time. The receptor's source is a man between 18 and 29 years old in good health. Some clones in this sample may be carry-over from other donors' samples. The genes are TRBV2 and TRBJ1-1; the D is unclear. What was sequenced was memory CD4+ T cells from PBMCs. Subset meaning: CD45RA-negative fraction. In DNA, the CDR3 is TGTGCCAGCAGAGAGAGGGCCATCTCTAAAGCTTTCTTT. Translating gives CASRERAISKAFF. The full variable domain, with the rest looked up from reference TRBV2 and TRBJ1-1, is EPEVTQTPSHQVTQMGQEVILRCVPISNHLYFYWYRQILGQKVEFLVSFYNNEISEKSEIFDDQFSVERPDGSNFTLKIRSTKLEDSAMYFCASRERAISKAFFGQGTRLTVV.